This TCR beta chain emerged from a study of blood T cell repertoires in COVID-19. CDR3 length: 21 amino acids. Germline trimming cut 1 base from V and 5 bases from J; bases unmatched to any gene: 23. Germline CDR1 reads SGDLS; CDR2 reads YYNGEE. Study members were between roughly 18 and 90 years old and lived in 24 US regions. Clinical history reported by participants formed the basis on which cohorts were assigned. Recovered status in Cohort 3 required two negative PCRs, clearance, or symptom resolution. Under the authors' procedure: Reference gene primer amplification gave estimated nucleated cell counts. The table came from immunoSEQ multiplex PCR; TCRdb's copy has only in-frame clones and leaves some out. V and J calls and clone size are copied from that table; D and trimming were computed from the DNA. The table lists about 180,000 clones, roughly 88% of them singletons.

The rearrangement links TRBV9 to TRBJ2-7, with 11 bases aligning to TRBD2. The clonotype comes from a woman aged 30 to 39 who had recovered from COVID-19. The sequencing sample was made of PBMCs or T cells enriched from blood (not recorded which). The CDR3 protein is CASSVNLGLAGATARAHEQYF. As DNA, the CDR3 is TGTGCCAGCAGCGTAAACTTAGGACTAGCGGGTGCAACCGCCCGGGCCCACGAGCAGTACTTC.